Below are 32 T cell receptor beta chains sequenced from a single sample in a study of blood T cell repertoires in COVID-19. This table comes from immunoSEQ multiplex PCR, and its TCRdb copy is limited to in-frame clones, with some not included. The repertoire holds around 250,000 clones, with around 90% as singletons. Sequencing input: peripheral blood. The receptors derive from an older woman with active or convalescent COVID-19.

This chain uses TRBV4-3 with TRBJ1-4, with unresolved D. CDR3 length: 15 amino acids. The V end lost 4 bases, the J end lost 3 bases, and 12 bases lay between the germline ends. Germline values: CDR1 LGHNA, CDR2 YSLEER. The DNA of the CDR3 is TGCGCCAGCAGCCGACTTGATAGGTCTAATGAAAAACTGTTTTTT. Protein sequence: CASSRLDRSNEKLFF.

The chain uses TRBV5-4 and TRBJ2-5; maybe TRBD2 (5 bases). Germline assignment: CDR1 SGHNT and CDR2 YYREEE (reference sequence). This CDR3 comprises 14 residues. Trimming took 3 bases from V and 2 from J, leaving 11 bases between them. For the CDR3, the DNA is TGTGCCAGCAGCTCCCCTAGCTTTCAAGAGACCCAGTACTTC. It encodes CASSSPSFQETQYF.

The DNA for the CDR3 is TGCGCCAGCAGCGGGGCCACAGGGGGATCTGGAAACACCATATATTTT. The encoded protein is CASSGATGGSGNTIYF. The chain has TRBV5-1 and TRBJ1-3, with 8 bases lining up with TRBD1. CDR1 SGHRS and CDR2 YFSETQ come from the germline V gene. The CDR3 spans 16 residues. V gave up 4 bases and J gave up 1 base; unmatched junction bases: 7. The complete variable domain, with remaining parts taken from reference TRBV5-1 and TRBJ1-3, reads KAGVTQTPRYLIKTRGQQVTLSCSPISGHRSVSWYQQTPGQGLQFLFEYFSETQRNKGNFPGRFSGRQFSNSRSEMNVSTLELGDSALYLCASSGATGGSGNTIYFGEGSWLTVV.

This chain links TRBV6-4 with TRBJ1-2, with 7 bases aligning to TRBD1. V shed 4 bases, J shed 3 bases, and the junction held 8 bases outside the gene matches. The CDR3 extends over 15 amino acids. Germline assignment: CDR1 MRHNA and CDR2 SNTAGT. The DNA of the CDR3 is TGTGCCAGCAGTGTACGACAGGGCCTGGACTATGGCTACACCTTC. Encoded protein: CASSVRQGLDYGYTF.

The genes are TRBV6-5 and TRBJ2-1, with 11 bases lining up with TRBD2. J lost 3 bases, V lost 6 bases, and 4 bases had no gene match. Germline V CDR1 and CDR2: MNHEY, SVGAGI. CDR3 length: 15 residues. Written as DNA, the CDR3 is TGTGCCAGCAGATTAGCGGGGGGGCTCTACAATGAGCAGTTCTTC. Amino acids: CASRLAGGLYNEQFF.

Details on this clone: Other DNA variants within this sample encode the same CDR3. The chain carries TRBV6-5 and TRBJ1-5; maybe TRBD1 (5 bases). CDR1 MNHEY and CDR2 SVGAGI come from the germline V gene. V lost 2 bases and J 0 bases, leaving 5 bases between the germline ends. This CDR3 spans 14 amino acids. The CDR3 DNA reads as TGTGCCAGCAGTTACAGGGGTAGCAATCAGCCCCAGCATTTT. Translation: CASSYRGSNQPQHF.

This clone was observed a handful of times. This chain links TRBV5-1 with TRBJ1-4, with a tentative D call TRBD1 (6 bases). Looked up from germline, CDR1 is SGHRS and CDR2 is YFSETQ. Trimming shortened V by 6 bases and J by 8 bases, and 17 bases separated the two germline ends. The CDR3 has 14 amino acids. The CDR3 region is CASKQGSLGEKLFF. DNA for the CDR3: TGCGCCAGCAAACAGGGAAGTTTAGGAGAAAAACTGTTTTTT.

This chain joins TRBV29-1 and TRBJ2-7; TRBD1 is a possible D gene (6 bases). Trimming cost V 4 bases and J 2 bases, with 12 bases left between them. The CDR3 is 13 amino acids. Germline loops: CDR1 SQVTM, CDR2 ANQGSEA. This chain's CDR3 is CSVAGTLAYEQYF. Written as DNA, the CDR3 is TGCAGCGTTGCCGGGACACTTGCCTACGAGCAGTACTTC.

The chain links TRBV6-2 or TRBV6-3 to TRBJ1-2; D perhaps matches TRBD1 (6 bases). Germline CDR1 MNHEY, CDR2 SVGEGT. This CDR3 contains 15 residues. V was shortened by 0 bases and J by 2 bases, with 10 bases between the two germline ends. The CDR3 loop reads CASSYSAGTNYGYTF. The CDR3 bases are TGTGCCAGCAGTTACTCAGCTGGGACAAACTATGGCTACACCTTC.

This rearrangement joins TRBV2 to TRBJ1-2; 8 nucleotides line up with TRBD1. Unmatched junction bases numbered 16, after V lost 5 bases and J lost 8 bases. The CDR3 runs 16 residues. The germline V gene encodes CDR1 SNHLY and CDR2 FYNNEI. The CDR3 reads CASSFQQGGYAGGYTF. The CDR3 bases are TGTGCCAGCAGTTTCCAACAGGGGGGCTACGCTGGAGGCTACACCTTC.

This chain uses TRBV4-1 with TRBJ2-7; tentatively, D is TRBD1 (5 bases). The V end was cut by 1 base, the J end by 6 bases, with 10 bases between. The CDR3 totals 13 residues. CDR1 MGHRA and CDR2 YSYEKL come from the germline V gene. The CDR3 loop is CASSQVAGLEQYF. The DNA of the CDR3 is TGCGCCAGCAGCCAAGTCGCAGGGCTCGAGCAGTACTTC.

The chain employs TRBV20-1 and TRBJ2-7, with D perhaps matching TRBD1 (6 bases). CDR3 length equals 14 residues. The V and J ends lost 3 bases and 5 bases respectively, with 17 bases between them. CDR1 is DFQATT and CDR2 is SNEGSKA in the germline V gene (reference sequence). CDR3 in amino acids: CSASQGIFSDEQYF. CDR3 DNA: TGCAGTGCTAGTCAGGGGATCTTCTCGGACGAGCAGTACTTC.

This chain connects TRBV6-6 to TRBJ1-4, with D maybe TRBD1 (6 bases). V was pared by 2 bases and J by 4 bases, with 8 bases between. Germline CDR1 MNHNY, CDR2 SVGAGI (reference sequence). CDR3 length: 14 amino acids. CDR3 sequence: CASSYRTVNEKLFF. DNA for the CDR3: TGTGCCAGCAGTTACCGGACAGTTAATGAAAAACTGTTTTTT.

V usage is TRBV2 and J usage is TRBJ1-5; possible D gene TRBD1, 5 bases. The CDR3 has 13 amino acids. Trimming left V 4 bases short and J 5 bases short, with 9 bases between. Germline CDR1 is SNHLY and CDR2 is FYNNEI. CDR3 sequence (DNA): TGTGCCAGCAGTGTCACAGGAGATCAGCCCCAGCATTTT. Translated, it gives CASSVTGDQPQHF.

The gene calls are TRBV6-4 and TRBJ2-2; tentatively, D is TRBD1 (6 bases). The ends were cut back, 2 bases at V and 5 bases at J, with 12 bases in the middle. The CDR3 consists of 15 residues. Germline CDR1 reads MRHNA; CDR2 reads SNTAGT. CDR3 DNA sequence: TGTGCCAGCAGTGACCGCCCAGGGGCGACCGGGGAGCTGTTTTTT. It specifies CASSDRPGATGELFF.

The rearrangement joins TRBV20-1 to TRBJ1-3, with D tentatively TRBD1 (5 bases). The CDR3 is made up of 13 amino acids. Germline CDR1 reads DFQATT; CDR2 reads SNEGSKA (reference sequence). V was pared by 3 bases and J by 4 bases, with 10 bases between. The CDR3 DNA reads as TGCAGTGCTAGTATGCAGGGAGGAAACACCATATATTTT. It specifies CSASMQGGNTIYF.

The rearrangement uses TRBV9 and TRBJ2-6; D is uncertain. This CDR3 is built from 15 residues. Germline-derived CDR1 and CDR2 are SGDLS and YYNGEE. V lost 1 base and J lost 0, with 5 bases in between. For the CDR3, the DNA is TGTGCCAGCAGCGTATCAGGCTCTGGGGCCAACGTCCTGACTTTC. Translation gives CASSVSGSGANVLTF.

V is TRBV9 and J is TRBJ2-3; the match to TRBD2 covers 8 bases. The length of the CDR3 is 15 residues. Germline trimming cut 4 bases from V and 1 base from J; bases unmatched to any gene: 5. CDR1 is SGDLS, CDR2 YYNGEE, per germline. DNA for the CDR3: TGTGCCAGCAGCCTACGGGGGGGCGGCACAGATACGCAGTATTTT. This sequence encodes CASSLRGGGTDTQYF.

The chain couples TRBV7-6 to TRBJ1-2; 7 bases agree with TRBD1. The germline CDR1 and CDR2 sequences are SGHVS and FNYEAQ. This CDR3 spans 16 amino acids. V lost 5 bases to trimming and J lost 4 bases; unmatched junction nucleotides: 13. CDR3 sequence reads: CASSPGTADQGYGYTF. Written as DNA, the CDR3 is TGTGCCAGCAGCCCGGGGACAGCCGACCAAGGCTATGGCTACACCTTC.

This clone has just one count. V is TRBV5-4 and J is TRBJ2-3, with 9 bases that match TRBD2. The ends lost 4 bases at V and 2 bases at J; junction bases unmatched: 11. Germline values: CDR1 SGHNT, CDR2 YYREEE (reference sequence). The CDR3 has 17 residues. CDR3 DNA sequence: TGTGCCAGCAGCGGGGGCGGGGGGGCGCTAAACACAGATACGCAGTATTTT. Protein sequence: CASSGGGGALNTDTQYF.

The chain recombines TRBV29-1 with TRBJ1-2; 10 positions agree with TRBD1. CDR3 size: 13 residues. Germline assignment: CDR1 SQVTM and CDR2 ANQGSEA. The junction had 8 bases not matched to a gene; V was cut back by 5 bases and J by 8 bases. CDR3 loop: CSVLGDRGEGYTF. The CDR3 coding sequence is TGCAGCGTTCTGGGGGACAGGGGTGAGGGCTACACCTTC.

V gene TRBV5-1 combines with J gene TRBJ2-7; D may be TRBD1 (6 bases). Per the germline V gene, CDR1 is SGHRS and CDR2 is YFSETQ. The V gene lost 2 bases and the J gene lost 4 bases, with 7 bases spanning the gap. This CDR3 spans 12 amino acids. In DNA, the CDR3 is TGCGCCAGCAGCTTACAGGGTTACGAGCAGTACTTC. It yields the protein CASSLQGYEQYF.

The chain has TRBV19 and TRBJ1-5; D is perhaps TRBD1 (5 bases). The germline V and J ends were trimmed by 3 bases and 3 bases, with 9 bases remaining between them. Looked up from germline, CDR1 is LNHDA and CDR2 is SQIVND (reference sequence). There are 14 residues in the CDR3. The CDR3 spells CASSITGINQPQHF. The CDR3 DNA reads TGTGCCAGTAGTATCACAGGCATCAATCAGCCCCAGCATTTT. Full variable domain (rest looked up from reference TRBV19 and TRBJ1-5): DGGITQSPKYLFRKEGQNVTLSCEQNLNHDAMYWYRQDPGQGLRLIYYSQIVNDFQKGDIAEGYSVSREKKESFPLTVTSAQKNPTAFYLCASSITGINQPQHFGDGTRLSIL.

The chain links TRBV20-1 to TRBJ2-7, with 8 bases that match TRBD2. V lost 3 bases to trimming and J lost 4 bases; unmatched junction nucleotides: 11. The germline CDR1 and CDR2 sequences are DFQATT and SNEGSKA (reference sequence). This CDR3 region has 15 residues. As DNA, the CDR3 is TGCAGTGCTAGTAGCAGTAGCGGGGTAACTTACGAGCAGTACTTC. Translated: CSASSSSGVTYEQYF.

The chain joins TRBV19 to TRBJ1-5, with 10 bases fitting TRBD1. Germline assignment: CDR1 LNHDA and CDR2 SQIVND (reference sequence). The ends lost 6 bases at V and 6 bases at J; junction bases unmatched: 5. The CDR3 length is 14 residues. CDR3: CASRPTGGLQPQHF. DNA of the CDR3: TGTGCCAGTAGGCCGACAGGGGGCCTTCAGCCCCAGCATTTT.

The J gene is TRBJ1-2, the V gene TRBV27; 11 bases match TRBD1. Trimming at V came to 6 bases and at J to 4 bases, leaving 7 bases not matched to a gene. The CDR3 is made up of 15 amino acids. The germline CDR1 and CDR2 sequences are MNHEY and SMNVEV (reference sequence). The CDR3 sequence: CASSRGTGGIYGYTF. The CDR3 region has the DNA TGTGCCAGCAGCCGGGGGACAGGGGGGATCTATGGCTACACCTTC.

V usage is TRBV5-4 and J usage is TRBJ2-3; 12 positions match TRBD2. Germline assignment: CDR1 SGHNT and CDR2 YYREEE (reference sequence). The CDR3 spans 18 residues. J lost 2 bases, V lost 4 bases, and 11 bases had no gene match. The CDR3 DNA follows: TGTGCCAGCAGCCCCAGGCTAGCGGGGGGGAAATCCACAGATACGCAGTATTTT. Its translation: CASSPRLAGGKSTDTQYF.

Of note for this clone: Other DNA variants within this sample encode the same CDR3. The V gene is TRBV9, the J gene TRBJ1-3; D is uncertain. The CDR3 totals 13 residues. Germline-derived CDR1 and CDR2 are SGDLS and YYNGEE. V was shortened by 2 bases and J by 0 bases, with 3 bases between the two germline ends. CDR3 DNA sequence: TGTGCCAGCAGCGTTTACTCTGGAAACACCATATATTTT. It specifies CASSVYSGNTIYF.

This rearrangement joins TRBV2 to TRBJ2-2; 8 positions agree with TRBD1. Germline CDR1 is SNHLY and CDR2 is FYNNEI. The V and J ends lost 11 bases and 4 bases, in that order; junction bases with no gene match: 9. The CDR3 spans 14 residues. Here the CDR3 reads CAASGQGVTGELFF. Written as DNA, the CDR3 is TGTGCCGCTTCCGGACAGGGCGTCACCGGGGAGCTGTTTTTT.

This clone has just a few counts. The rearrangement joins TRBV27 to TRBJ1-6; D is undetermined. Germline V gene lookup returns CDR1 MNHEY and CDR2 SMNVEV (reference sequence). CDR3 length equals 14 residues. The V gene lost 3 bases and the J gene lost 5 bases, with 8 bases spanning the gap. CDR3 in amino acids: CASSFVQDNSPLHF. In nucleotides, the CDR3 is TGTGCCAGCAGTTTTGTCCAGGATAATTCACCCCTCCACTTT.

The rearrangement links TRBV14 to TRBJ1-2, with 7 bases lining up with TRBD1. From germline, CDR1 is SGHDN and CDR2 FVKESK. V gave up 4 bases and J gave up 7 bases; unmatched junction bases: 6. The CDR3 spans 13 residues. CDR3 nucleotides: TGTGCCAGCAGCCTTCAAACAGGGGCTGGCTACACCTTC. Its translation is CASSLQTGAGYTF.

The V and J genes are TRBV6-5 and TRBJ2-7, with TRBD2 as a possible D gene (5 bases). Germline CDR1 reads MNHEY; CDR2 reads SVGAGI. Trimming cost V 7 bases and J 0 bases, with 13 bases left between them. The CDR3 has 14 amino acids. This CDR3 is CASTMRADSYEQYF. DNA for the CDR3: TGTGCCAGCACCATGAGGGCAGACTCCTACGAGCAGTACTTC.